The rows below give T cell receptor beta chains drawn from one sample of a study of CD8+CD57+ T cells in acquired aplastic anemia. TCRdb called the reads again in MiXCR, with one record for every CDR3 protein. The sample shows 200,000 or so distinct CDR3 sequences, about 64% of them seen only once. Sample: sorted CD4+, CD8+, or CD8+CD57+ T cells (not recorded which) from PBMCs. Source of these receptors: a human donor with severe aplastic anemia or a healthy control (not recorded which). CDR3s include the opening cysteine and the closing phenylalanine or tryptophan. D genes are given only for firm matches. The listing skips clone size in some rows; elsewhere it reads once, few, many or a size class.

.	TRBD2	TRBV7-3	TRBJ2-1	CASSIQAGICNEQFF	TGTGCCAGCAGCATACAAGCGGGGATTTGCAATGAGCAGTTCTTC
.	TRBD1	TRBV12-3/TRBV12-4	TRBJ2-5	CASSLGQGGTGETQYF	TGTGCCAGCAGCCTTGGACAGGGGGGAACGGGAGAGACCCAGTACTTC
many	.	TRBV6-6	TRBJ1-2	CASSYGGIYGYTF	TGTGCCAGCAGTTATGGGGGTATTTATGGCTACACCTTC
.	.	TRBV29-1	TRBJ2-7	CSVAGSSYEQYF	TGCAGCGTGGCGGGTAGCTCCTACGAGCAGTACTTC
.	.	TRBV20-1	TRBJ2-3	CSARETGTDTQYF	TGCAGTGCTAGAGAGACGGGGACAGATACGCAGTATTTT
.	.	TRBV15	TRBJ2-5	CATSGDPTGDGEETQYF	TGTGCCACCAGCGGAGACCCAACCGGGGATGGGGAAGAGACCCAGTACTTC
many	.	TRBV5-1	TRBJ2-7	CASSLETGSSGEQYF	TGCGCCAGCAGCTTGGAAACAGGGTCTTCGGGCGAGCAGTACTTC
few	.	TRBV7-2	TRBJ2-5	CASSLLDGRRTQYF	TGTGCCAGCAGCTTACTGGACGGTCGGAGGACCCAGTACTTC
.	.	TRBV10-1	TRBJ1-1	CASTSRSGEAFF	TGCGCCAGCACCTCCCGATCGGGTGAAGCTTTCTTT
.	.	TRBV2	TRBJ1-1	CASSMAGETEAFF	TGTGCCAGCAGTATGGCAGGGGAGACTGAAGCTTTCTTT
.	.	TRBV15	TRBJ1-5	CATSRDRGTINQPQHF	TGTGCCACCAGCAGAGATCGGGGCACTATCAATCAGCCCCAGCATTTT
.	TRBD2	TRBV7-2	TRBJ2-2	CASSHASRGGGELFF	TGTGCCAGCAGCCATGCCTCGCGGGGGGGCGGGGAGCTGTTTTTT
.	.	TRBV20-1	TRBJ2-7	CSAPYQRGDEQYF	TGCAGTGCTCCCTATCAGAGGGGAGACGAGCAGTACTTC
many	.	TRBV13	TRBJ1-3	CASSPRLAGNTIYF	TGTGCCAGCAGCCCGAGACTTGCTGGAAACACCATATATTTT
.	.	TRBV7-3	TRBJ1-1	CASRTTVNTEAFF	TGTGCCAGCAGGACAACAGTGAACACTGAAGCTTTCTTT
.	TRBD2	TRBV2	TRBJ2-5	CASSTRLAGLQETQYF	TGTGCCAGCAGTACACGACTAGCGGGGCTTCAAGAGACCCAGTACTTC
.	TRBD2	TRBV29-1	TRBJ2-7	CSVWGSGTTRYEQYF	TGCAGCGTTTGGGGCTCCGGGACTACCCGCTACGAGCAGTACTTC
.	TRBD1	TRBV14	TRBJ1-6	CASSQDQGAGSPLHF	TGTGCCAGCAGCCAAGATCAGGGGGCAGGGTCACCCCTCCACTTT
.	.	TRBV9	TRBJ2-7	CASSVGRAPTSSEQYF	TGTGCCAGCAGCGTAGGCAGGGCTCCGACATCCAGCGAGCAGTACTTC
.	.	TRBV3-1	TRBJ2-7	CASSQAREQYF	TGTGCCAGCAGCCAAGCGCGAGAGCAGTACTTC
.	.	TRBV12-3/TRBV12-4	TRBJ1-6	CASSRAGLNSPLHF	TGTGCCAGCAGTCGGGCGGGGCTTAATTCACCCCTCCACTTT
.	.	TRBV2	TRBJ1-1	CASRPDGGRDTEAFF	TGTGCCAGCAGGCCCGACGGGGGGAGGGACACTGAAGCTTTCTTT
.	TRBD2	TRBV7-2	TRBJ2-5	CASSLGSGLTLSFF	TGTGCCAGCAGCTTAGGGTCGGGACTAACTCTAAGTTTCTTC
.	.	TRBV15	TRBJ2-1	CATSGDPTGDAYNEQFF	TGTGCCACCAGCGGAGACCCAACCGGGGATGCTTACAATGAGCAGTTCTTC
.	TRBD2	TRBV7-9	TRBJ2-1	CASSPLLAAYNEQFF	TGCGCCAGCAGCCCCCTGCTAGCGGCCTACAATGAGCAGTTCTTC
.	.	TRBV6-5	TRBJ2-5	CASSYSKEETQYF	TGTGCCAGCAGTTACTCTAAAGAAGAGACCCAGTACTTC
.	.	TRBV19	TRBJ1-4	CAVAQSRDTGKLFF	TGTGCCGTAGCCCAGAGCCGGGACACAGGAAAACTGTTTTTT
few	TRBD2	TRBV7-3	TRBJ2-7	CASSLLPGLGPYEQYF	TGTGCCAGCAGCTTGTTACCGGGACTAGGGCCCTACGAGCAGTACTTC
.	.	TRBV19	TRBJ1-6	CASSINGDSPLHF	TGTGCCAGTAGTATAAACGGCGATTCACCCCTCCACTTT
.	.	TRBV2	TRBJ1-6	CASSVVAGNSPLHF	TGTGCCAGCAGTGTCGTAGCAGGGAATTCACCCCTCCACTTT
many	.	TRBV30	TRBJ1-6	CAWSDVRALYNSPLHF	TGTGCCTGGAGTGATGTTCGGGCGCTCTATAATTCACCCCTCCACTTT
.	TRBD1	TRBV7-9	TRBJ1-6	CASSLIGQGDNSPLHF	TGTGCCAGCAGCTTAATCGGACAGGGGGATAATTCACCCCTCCACTTT
.	TRBD2	TRBV7-9	TRBJ2-7	CASSLGLAAVEQYF	TGTGCCAGCAGCTTGGGACTAGCGGCGGTCGAGCAGTACTTC
.	TRBD2	TRBV11-2	TRBJ2-7	CASSLVRGLAYEQYF	TGTGCCAGCAGCTTAGTAAGGGGACTAGCATACGAGCAGTACTTC
few	.	TRBV20-1	TRBJ2-1	CSASRDSGNEQFF	TGCAGTGCTAGCCGGGATTCGGGCAATGAGCAGTTCTTC
.	.	TRBV20-1	TRBJ2-1	CSARAGAGRLNEQFF	TGCAGTGCTAGAGCCGGGGCGGGAAGACTAAATGAGCAGTTCTTC